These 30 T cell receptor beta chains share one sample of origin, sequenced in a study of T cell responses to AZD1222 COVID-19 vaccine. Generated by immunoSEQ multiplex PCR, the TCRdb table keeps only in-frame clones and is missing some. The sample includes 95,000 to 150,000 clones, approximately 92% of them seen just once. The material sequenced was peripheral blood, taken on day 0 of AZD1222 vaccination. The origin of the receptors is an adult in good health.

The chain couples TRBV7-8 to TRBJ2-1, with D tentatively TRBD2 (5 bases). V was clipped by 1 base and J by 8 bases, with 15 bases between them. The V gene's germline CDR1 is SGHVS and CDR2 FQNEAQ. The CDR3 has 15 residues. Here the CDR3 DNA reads TGTGCCAGCAGCTTAGTCGACCTAGCCGGAGATGAGCAGTTCTTC. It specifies CASSLVDLAGDEQFF. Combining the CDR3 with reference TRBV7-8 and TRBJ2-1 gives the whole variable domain GAGVSQSPRYKVAKRGQDVALRCDPISGHVSLFWYQQALGQGPEFLTYFQNEAQLDKSGLPSDRFFAERPEGSVSTLKIQRTQQEDSAVYLCASSLVDLAGDEQFFGPGTRLTVL.

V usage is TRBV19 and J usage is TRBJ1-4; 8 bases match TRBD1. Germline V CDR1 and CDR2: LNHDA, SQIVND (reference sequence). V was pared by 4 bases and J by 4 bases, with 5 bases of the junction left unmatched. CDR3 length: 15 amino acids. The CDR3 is CASSSGQGGNEKLFF. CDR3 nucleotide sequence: TGTGCCAGTAGTAGCGGACAGGGCGGTAATGAAAAACTGTTTTTT.

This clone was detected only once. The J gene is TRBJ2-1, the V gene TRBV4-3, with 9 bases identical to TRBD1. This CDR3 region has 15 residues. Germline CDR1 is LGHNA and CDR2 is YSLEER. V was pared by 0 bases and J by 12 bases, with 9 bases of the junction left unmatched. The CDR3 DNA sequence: TGCGCCAGCAGCCAAGAAGGACAGGGGTTCTCCCCGCAGTTCTTC. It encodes CASSQEGQGFSPQFF.

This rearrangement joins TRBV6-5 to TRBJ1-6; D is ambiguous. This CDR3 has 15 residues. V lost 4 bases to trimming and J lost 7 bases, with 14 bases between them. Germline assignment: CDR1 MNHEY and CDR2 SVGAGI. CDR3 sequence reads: CASSLRAPDNSPLHF. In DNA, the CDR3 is TGTGCCAGCAGTTTAAGGGCTCCGGACAATTCACCCCTCCACTTT.

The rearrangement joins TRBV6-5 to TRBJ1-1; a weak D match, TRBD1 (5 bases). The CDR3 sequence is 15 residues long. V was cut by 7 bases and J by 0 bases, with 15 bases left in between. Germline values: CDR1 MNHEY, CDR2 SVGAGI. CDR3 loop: CASTITGDLNTEAFF. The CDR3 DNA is TGTGCCAGCACCATAACCGGGGACCTGAACACTGAAGCTTTCTTT.

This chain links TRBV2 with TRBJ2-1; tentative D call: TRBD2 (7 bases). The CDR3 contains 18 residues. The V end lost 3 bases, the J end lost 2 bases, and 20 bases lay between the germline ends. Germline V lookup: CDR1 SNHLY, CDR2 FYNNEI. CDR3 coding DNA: TGTGCCAGCAGTGACGTCGGGGGGCCCCCAAAACCCTACAATGAGCAGTTCTTC. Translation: CASSDVGGPPKPYNEQFF.

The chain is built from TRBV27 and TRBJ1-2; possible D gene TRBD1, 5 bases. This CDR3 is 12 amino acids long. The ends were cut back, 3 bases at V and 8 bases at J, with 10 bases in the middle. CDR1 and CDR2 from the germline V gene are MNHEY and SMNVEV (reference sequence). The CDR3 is CASSFKGSGYTF. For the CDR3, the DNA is TGTGCCAGCAGTTTTAAGGGGTCCGGCTACACCTTC.

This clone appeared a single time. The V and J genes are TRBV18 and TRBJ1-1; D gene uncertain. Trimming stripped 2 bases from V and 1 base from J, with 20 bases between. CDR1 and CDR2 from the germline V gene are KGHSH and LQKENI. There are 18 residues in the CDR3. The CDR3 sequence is CASSPRPSAGRKNTEAFF. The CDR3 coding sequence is TGTGCCAGCTCACCAAGACCATCGGCGGGCAGGAAGAACACTGAAGCTTTCTTT.

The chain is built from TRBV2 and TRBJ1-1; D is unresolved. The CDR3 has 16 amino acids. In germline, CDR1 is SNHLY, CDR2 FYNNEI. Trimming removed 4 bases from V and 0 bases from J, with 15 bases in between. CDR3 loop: CASSVATPYLNTEAFF. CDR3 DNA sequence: TGTGCCAGCAGTGTTGCAACACCCTACCTGAACACTGAAGCTTTCTTT.

CDR3 residues: CASSPGSGNTIYF. CDR3 bases: TGTGCCAGCAGTCCGGGCTCTGGAAACACCATATATTTT. This chain joins TRBV5-6 and TRBJ1-3, with no clear D. Germline V CDR1 and CDR2: SGHDT, YYEEEE. The CDR3 totals 13 residues. Trimming pared 5 bases from V and 0 bases from J, leaving 6 bases between.

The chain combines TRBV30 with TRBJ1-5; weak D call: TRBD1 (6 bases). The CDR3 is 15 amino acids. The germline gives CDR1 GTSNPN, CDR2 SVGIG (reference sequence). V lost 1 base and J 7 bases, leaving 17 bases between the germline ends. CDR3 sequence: CAWSGLGGYGQPQHF. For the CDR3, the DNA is TGTGCCTGGAGTGGTTTAGGGGGGTATGGCCAGCCCCAGCATTTT.

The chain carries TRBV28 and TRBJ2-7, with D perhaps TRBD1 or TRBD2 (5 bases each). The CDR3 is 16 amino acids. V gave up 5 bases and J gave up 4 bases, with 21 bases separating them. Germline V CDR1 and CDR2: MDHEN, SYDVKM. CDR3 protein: CASSPLVGPGSYEQYF. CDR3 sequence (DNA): TGTGCCAGCAGTCCCCTAGTGGGACCCGGCTCTTACGAGCAGTACTTC.

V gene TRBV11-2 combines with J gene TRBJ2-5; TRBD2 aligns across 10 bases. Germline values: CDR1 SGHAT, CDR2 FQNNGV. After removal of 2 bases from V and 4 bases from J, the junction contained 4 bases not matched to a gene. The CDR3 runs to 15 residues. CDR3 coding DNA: TGTGCCAGCAGCTTACTAGCGGGGGTTCTAGAGACCCAGTACTTC. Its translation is CASSLLAGVLETQYF. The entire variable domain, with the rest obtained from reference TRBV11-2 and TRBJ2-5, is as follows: EAGVAQSPRYKIIEKRQSVAFWCNPISGHATLYWYQQILGQGPKLLIQFQNNGVVDDSQLPKDRFSAERLKGVDSTLKIQPAKLEDSAVYLCASSLLAGVLETQYFGPGTRLLVL.

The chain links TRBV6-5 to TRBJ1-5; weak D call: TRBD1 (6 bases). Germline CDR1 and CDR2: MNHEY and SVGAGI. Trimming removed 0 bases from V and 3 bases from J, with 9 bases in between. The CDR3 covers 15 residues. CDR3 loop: CASSYSQGINQPQHF. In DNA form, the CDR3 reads TGTGCCAGCAGTTACTCACAGGGAATCAATCAGCCCCAGCATTTT.

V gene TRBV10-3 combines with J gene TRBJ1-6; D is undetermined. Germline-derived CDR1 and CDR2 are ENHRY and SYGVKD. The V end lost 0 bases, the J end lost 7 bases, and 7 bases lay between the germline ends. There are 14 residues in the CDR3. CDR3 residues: CAISESSGNSPLHF. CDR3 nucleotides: TGTGCCATCAGTGAGTCGTCGGGAAATTCACCCCTCCACTTT.

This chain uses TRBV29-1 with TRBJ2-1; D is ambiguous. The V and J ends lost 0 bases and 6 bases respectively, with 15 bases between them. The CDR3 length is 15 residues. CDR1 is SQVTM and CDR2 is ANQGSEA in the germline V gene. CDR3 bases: TGCAGCGTTGAAGATCCGAGGACGACGGGCAATGAGCAGTTCTTC. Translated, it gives CSVEDPRTTGNEQFF.

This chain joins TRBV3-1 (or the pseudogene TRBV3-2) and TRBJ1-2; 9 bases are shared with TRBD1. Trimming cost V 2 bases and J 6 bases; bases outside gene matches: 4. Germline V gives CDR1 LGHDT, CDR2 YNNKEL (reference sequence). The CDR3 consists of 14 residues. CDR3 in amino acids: CASSQLTGGDGYTF. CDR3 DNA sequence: TGTGCCAGCAGCCAACTGACAGGGGGTGATGGCTACACCTTC.

CDR3 loop: CASNRVAGASYEQYF. CDR3 nucleotide sequence: TGTGCCAGCAACCGGGTAGCGGGAGCCTCCTACGAGCAGTACTTC. The chain links TRBV5-5 to TRBJ2-7; 9 nucleotides align to TRBD2. There are 15 residues in the CDR3. CDR1 SGHKS and CDR2 YYEKEE come from the germline V gene (reference sequence). The V segment lost 6 bases and the J segment 0 bases; nucleotides outside the gene matches: 7. Together with reference TRBV5-5 and TRBJ2-7, the CDR3 gives the full variable domain: DAGVTQSPTHLIKTRGQQVTLRCSPISGHKSVSWYQQVLGQGPQFIFQYYEKEERGRGNFPDRFSARQFPNYSSELNVNALLLGDSALYLCASNRVAGASYEQYFGPGTRLTVT.

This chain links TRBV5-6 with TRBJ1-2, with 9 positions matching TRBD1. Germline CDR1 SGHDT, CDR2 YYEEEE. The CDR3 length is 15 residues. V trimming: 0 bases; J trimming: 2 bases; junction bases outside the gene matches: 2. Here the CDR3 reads CASSLVGTGNYGYTF. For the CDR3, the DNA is TGTGCCAGCAGCTTGGTCGGGACAGGGAACTATGGCTACACCTTC.

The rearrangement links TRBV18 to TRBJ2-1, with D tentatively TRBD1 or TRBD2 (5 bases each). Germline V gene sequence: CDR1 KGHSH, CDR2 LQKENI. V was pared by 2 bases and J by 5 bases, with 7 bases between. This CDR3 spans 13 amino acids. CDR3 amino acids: CASSPVGDNEQFF. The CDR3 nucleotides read TGTGCCAGCTCACCAGTGGGGGACAATGAGCAGTTCTTC.

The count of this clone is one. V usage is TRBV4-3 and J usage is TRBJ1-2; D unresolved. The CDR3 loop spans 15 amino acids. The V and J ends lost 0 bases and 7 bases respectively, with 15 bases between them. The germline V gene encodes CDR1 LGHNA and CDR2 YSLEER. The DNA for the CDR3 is TGCGCCAGCAGCCAAGATGGTAATACTGTTCGTGGCTACACCTTC. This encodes CASSQDGNTVRGYTF.

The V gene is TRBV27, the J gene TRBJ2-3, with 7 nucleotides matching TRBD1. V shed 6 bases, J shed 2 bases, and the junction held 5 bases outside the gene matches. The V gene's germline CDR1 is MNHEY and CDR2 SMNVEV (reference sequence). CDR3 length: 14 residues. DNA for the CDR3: TGTGCCAGCAGATCCGACAGGGCCACAGATACGCAGTATTTT. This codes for CASRSDRATDTQYF.

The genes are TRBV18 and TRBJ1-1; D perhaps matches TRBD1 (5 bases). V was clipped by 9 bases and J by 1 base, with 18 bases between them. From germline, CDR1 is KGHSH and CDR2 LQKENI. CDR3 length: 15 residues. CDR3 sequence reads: CASSLGGIRNTEAFF. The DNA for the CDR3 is TGTGCCAGTTCCCTTGGGGGAATCAGGAACACTGAAGCTTTCTTT.

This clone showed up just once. CDR3 coding DNA: TGTGCCAGCAGTACGGACAGCAATCAGCCCCAGCATTTT. It is translated as CASSTDSNQPQHF. V is TRBV28 and J is TRBJ1-5; D uncertain. Germline lookup yields CDR1 MDHEN and CDR2 SYDVKM. This CDR3 comprises 13 residues. V lost 5 bases to trimming and J lost 1 base, with 6 bases between them.

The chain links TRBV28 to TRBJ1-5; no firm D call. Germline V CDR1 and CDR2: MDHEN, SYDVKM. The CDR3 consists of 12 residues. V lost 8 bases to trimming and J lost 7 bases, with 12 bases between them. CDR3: CASRVMAQPQHF. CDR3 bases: TGTGCCAGCCGGGTGATGGCCCAGCCCCAGCATTTT.

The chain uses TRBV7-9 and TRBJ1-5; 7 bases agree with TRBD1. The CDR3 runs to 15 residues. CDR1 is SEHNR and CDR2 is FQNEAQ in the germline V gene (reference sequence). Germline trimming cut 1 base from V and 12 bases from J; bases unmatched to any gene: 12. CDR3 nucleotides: TGTGCCAGCAGCTTAGGGCAGGGGGGCGAGGAAGGCCAGCATTTT. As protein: CASSLGQGGEEGQHF.

The CDR3 bases are TGTGCCAGCAGTTACTCGGACAGGTCAAATACCTATGGCTACACCTTC. Protein sequence: CASSYSDRSNTYGYTF. The chain combines TRBV6-5 with TRBJ1-2, with 7 bases matching TRBD1. The junction had 8 bases not matched to a gene; V was cut back by 0 bases and J by 4 bases. This CDR3 has 16 amino acids. Per the germline V gene, CDR1 is MNHEY and CDR2 is SVGAGI.

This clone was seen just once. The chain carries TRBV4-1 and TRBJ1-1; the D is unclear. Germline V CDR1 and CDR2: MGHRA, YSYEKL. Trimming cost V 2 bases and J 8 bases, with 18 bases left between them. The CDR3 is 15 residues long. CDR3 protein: CASSQKSLKEAEAFF. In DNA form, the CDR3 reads TGCGCCAGCAGCCAAAAGTCATTAAAAGAGGCCGAAGCTTTCTTT.

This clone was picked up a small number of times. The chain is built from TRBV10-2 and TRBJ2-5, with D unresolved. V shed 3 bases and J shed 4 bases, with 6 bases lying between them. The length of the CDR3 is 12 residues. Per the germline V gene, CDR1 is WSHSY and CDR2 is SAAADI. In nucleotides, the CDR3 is TGCGCCAGCAGTGATGCAGGAGAGACCCAGTACTTC. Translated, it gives CASSDAGETQYF.

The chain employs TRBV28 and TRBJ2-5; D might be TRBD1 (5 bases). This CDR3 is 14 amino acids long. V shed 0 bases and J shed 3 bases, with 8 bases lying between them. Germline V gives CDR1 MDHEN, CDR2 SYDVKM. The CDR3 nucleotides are TGTGCCAGCAGTTTATGGACAGAGAAAGAGACCCAGTACTTC. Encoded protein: CASSLWTEKETQYF. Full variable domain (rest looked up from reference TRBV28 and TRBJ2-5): DVKVTQSSRYLVKRTGEKVFLECVQDMDHENMFWYRQDPGLGLRLIYFSYDVKMKEKGDIPEGYSVSREKKERFSLILESASTNQTSMYLCASSLWTEKETQYFGPGTRLLVL.